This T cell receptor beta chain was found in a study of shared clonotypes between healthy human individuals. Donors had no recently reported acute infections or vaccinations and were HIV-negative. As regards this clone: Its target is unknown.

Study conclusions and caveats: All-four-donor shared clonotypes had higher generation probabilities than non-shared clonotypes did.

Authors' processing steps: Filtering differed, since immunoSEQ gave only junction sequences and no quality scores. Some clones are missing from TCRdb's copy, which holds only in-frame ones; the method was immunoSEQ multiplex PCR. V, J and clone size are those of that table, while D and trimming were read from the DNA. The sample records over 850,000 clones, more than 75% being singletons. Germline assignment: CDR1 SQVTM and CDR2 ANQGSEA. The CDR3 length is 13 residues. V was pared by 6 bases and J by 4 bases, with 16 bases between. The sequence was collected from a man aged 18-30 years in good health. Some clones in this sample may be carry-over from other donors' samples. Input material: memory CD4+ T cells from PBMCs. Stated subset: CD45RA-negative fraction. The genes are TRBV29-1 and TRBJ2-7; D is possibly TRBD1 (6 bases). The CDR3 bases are TGCAGCGTGGCAGGGGTTTCGGGGTACGAGCAGTACTTC. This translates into CSVAGVSGYEQYF.